The next 9 T cell receptor beta chains were all read from a single sample in a study of OX40 agonist ivuxolimab in advanced cancers. The protocol was immunoSEQ multiplex PCR, while the TCRdb copy is restricted to in-frame clones and leaves out a portion. The sample has tens of thousands of clones, roughly 88% seen once. Sequenced here: CD4+ or CD8+ T cells sorted from blood, sampled in a trial of the OX40 agonist ivuxolimab. The source of these receptors is an adult with an advanced solid tumor such as melanoma, head and neck, liver or kidney cancer.

This clone was seen a handful of times. The chain has TRBV7-3 and TRBJ1-6; D remains unclear. The CDR3 sequence is 15 residues long. Deletions cut 2 bases from V and 10 bases from J, with 15 bases between. Germline lookup yields CDR1 SGHTA and CDR2 FQGTGA. The CDR3 region has the DNA TGTGCCAGCAGCTTATTTGGCACTACGTACTCACCCCTCCACTTT. Translated, it gives CASSLFGTTYSPLHF.

The chain joins TRBV7-2 to TRBJ2-1; 8 positions agree with TRBD1. The length of the CDR3 is 15 residues. Germline V gene sequence: CDR1 SGHTA, CDR2 FQGNSA. V shed 4 bases and J 8 bases; nucleotides not matched to a gene: 10. CDR3 bases: TGTGCCAGCAGCTCGAGACAGGGGAAGGTGGATGAGCAGTTCTTC. Translated, it gives CASSSRQGKVDEQFF.

V is TRBV5-4 and J is TRBJ2-7; TRBD2 agrees at 11 bases. This CDR3 has 17 residues. Germline CDR1 reads SGHNT; CDR2 reads YYREEE (reference sequence). V trimming: 6 bases; J trimming: 3 bases; junction bases outside the gene matches: 14. The CDR3 loop is CASTLGGSGGAGYEQYF. CDR3 sequence (DNA): TGTGCCAGCACCCTGGGGGGTAGCGGGGGGGCCGGCTACGAGCAGTACTTC.

The rearrangement uses TRBV7-8 and TRBJ1-4; weak D call: TRBD1 (5 bases). Germline lookup yields CDR1 SGHVS and CDR2 FQNEAQ. The CDR3 covers 15 residues. V lost 5 bases and J lost 6, with 16 bases in between. The CDR3 nucleotides are TGTGCCAGCAGCCCGCGGGACTCGGACTATGAAAAACTGTTTTTT. Translating it yields CASSPRDSDYEKLFF.

The rearrangement joins TRBV18 to TRBJ2-5; no firm D call. V dropped 5 bases and J dropped 0 bases, with 1 base sitting between them. Germline CDR1 and CDR2: KGHSH and LQKENI. This CDR3 is built from 11 residues. The CDR3 protein is CASSYQETQYF. The CDR3, as DNA: TGTGCCAGCTCATACCAAGAGACCCAGTACTTC.

The chain couples TRBV2 to TRBJ2-2; D may match TRBD1 or TRBD2 (5 bases each). Trimming cost V 4 bases and J 4 bases, with 10 bases left between them. Germline loops: CDR1 SNHLY, CDR2 FYNNEI. The CDR3 extends over 14 amino acids. CDR3 amino acids: CASSVRGFTGELFF. The CDR3 coding sequence is TGTGCCAGCAGTGTGAGGGGTTTCACCGGGGAGCTGTTTTTT.

This sequence joins TRBV19 and TRBJ2-6, with D possibly matching TRBD1 (5 bases). The CDR3 runs 16 residues. V lost 5 bases to trimming and J lost 1 base, with 12 bases between them. CDR1 is LNHDA, CDR2 SQIVND, per germline (reference sequence). CDR3 amino acids: CASSVQGVSGANVLTF. CDR3 sequence (DNA): TGTGCCAGTAGTGTCCAAGGGGTGTCTGGGGCCAACGTCCTGACTTTC.

V usage is TRBV9 and J usage is TRBJ2-7; tentatively, D is TRBD1 (6 bases). V dropped 0 bases and J dropped 7 bases, with 14 bases sitting between them. CDR1 and CDR2 from the germline V gene are SGDLS and YYNGEE. The CDR3 extends over 14 amino acids. The CDR3 bases are TGTGCCAGCAGCGTAGGGCAGTTAGGGGGTGAGCAGTACTTC. It translates to CASSVGQLGGEQYF.

In DNA form, the CDR3 reads TGTGCCAGCAGCCCAGCGGGGTCCAACACTGAAGCTTTCTTT. It specifies CASSPAGSNTEAFF. J is TRBJ1-1 and V is TRBV11-1; D remains ambiguous. Germline V CDR1 and CDR2: SGHAT, FQDESV (reference sequence). V lost 5 bases to trimming and J lost 2 bases, with 12 bases between them. The CDR3 is 14 amino acids.